This T cell receptor beta chain appears in the sequencing data of a study of immune characterization of retroperitoneal liposarcoma. This clonotype qualifies as medium-sized. The V end lost 0 bases, the J end lost 2 bases, and 8 bases lay between the germline ends. Germline V gene sequence: CDR1 MNHNY, CDR2 SVGAGI (reference sequence). CDR3 length: 14 amino acids. A single record per CDR3 protein comes from TCRdb applying MiXCR to the PCR reads. This sample has 7,000 or so distinct CDR3 sequences, with about 29% found just once. The V gene is TRBV6-6, the J gene TRBJ2-7; D possibly corresponds to TRBD1 (5 bases). The receptor comes from a female donor with retroperitoneal liposarcoma. The sample consisted of tumor tissue. The CDR3 loop reads CASSYSPGPYEQYF. CDR3 sequence (DNA): TGTGCCAGCAGTTACTCTCCAGGGCCCTACGAGCAGTACTTC.